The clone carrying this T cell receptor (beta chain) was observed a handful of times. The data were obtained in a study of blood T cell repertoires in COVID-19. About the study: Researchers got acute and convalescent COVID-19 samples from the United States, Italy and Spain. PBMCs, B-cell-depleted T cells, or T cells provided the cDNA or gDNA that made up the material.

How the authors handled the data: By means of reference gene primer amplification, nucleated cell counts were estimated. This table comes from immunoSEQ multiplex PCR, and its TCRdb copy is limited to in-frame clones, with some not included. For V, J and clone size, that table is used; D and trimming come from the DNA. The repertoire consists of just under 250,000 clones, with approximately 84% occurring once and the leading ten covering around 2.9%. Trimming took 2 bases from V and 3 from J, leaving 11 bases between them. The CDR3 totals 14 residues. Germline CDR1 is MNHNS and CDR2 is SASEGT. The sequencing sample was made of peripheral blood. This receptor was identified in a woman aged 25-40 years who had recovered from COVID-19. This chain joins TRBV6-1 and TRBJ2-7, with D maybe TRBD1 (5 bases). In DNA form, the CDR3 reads TGTGCCAGCAGTGAACTGACAGAAGGCTACGAGCAGTACTTC. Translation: CASSELTEGYEQYF.